This TCR beta chain stems from a study of T cell repertoires in cytomegalovirus infection. Study in general: As its CMV epitopes, the study selected recently identified HLA-C-restricted and well-studied HLA-B-restricted targets. CMV infection and matching HLA type were both indicated by public TCR beta signatures.

TCRdb analysed the reads with MiXCR anew, one entry per CDR3 protein. The table includes around 300,000 distinct CDR3 sequences, under 25% detected once. CDR3 length equals 19 residues. Trimming cost V 4 bases and J 0 bases; bases outside gene matches: 9. CDR1 is SGHVS and CDR2 is FNYEAQ in the germline V gene. Findings and caveats of the study: Summed frequency of shared TCR beta families picked out CMV carriers who also had the relevant HLA. HLA-C-restricted CMV-specific TCR beta clonotypes were dominant in the ex vivo response.

Ten or more counts support this clonotype. No antigen is known for it. The chain links TRBV7-6 to TRBJ2-1, with TRBD2 identical over 13 bases. The specimen was cultured PBMCs, collected from culture after CMV antigen stimulation. The sequence was obtained from a human donor in good health (CMV status not recorded). Some clones in this sample may be carry-over from other donors' samples. In nucleotides, the CDR3 is TGTGCCAGCAGCTCGACTAGCGGGAGGACCCTTGGCTCCTACAATGAGCAGTTCTTC. This gives the protein CASSSTSGRTLGSYNEQFF.